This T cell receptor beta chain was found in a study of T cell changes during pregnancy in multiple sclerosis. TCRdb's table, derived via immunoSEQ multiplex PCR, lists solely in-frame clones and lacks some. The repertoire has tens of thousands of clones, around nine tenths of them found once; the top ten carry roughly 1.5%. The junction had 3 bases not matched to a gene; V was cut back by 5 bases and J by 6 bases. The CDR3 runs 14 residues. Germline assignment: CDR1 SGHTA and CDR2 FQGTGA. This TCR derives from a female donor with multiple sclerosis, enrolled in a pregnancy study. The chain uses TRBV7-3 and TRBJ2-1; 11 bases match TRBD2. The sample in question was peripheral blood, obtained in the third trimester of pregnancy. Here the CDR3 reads CASSPSGGTNEQFF. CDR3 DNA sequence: TGTGCCAGCAGCCCTAGCGGGGGGACCAATGAGCAGTTCTTC.